This T cell receptor (beta chain) was profiled in a study of beta chain features in type 1 diabetes. Sorting gave populations that all exceeded 98% purity. Study-wide results and caveats: Any HLA type influence on TCRB rearrangement was left unresolved here. Shortening that was moderate but significant affected the TCRB CDR3s of Type 1 diabetes patients in all four CD4+ subsets. Within patients, naive, central memory and Treg TCRB repertoires seemed more similar than within healthy donors.

As regards this clone: What it binds is unknown.

The CDR3 spans 14 residues. V lost 3 bases, J lost 0 bases, and 8 bases lay in between. The germline gives CDR1 MDHEN, CDR2 SYDVKM. What was sequenced were expressed TCRB transcripts, since all of the isolated RNA had been reverse transcribed. Sequencing was performed with immunoSEQ multiplex PCR; in TCRdb, only in-frame clones are kept and a portion is missing. Here the sample spans under 300,000 clones, 16% being singletons. The sample taken for sequencing was naive CD4+ T cells from blood. The receptor was isolated from a man between 25 and 39 years old with type 1 diabetes. The rearrangement joins TRBV28 to TRBJ2-5; D is unresolved. In DNA, the CDR3 is TGTGCCAGCAGTTTGGTGGGTTACCAAGAGACCCAGTACTTC. The encoded protein is CASSLVGYQETQYF.